The next 19 T cell receptor beta chains were all read from a single sample in a study of blood T cell repertoires in COVID-19. Produced via immunoSEQ multiplex PCR; TCRdb's table is partial and in-frame only. The sample has fewer than 80,000 clones, more than 75% seen once. Sequenced input: peripheral blood. Source of these receptors: a man in his sixties with COVID-19, enrolled during active disease.

The gene calls are TRBV5-1 and TRBJ2-2; D may be TRBD1 (6 bases). Per the germline V gene, CDR1 is SGHRS and CDR2 is YFSETQ. Trimming stripped 0 bases from V and 6 bases from J, with 15 bases between. This CDR3 has 16 residues. DNA of the CDR3: TGCGCCAGCAGCTTGGCCGTAGGACAGTTCTCCGGGGAGCTGTTTTTT. Protein sequence: CASSLAVGQFSGELFF. Based on the CDR3 plus reference TRBV5-1 and TRBJ2-2, the full variable domain is KAGVTQTPRYLIKTRGQQVTLSCSPISGHRSVSWYQQTPGQGLQFLFEYFSETQRNKGNFPGRFSGRQFSNSRSEMNVSTLELGDSALYLCASSLAVGQFSGELFFGEGSRLTVL.

The chain uses TRBV12-5 and TRBJ2-3; 9 bases line up with TRBD1. Trimming cost V 1 base and J 4 bases; bases outside gene matches: 3. The CDR3 consists of 15 residues. Germline V CDR1 and CDR2: LGHNT, FRNRAP. The CDR3 is CASGLGQGGADTQYF. The DNA for the CDR3 is TGTGCTAGTGGTTTGGGACAGGGGGGCGCAGATACGCAGTATTTT.

The chain is built from TRBV5-5 and TRBJ1-1; TRBD1 agrees at 9 bases. Germline V CDR1 and CDR2: SGHKS, YYEKEE (reference sequence). V was clipped by 4 bases and J by 7 bases; unmatched bases: 8. The CDR3 contains 14 residues. This CDR3 is CASSQNRGQVEAFF. Written as DNA, the CDR3 is TGTGCCAGCAGCCAGAACAGGGGGCAGGTTGAAGCTTTCTTT.

The chain joins TRBV2 to TRBJ2-3, with unresolved D. Trimming shortened V by 7 bases and J by 2 bases, and 7 bases separated the two germline ends. This CDR3 is 12 amino acids long. From germline, CDR1 is SNHLY and CDR2 FYNNEI. The CDR3 DNA reads as TGTGCCAGCATCCAAATCACAGATACGCAGTATTTT. The encoded protein is CASIQITDTQYF.

The genes are TRBV13 and TRBJ2-5; tentatively, D is TRBD2 (6 bases). The V gene's germline CDR1 is PRHDT and CDR2 FYEKMQ (reference sequence). The V end lost 4 bases, the J end lost 1 base, and 16 bases lay between the germline ends. The CDR3 is made up of 16 amino acids. CDR3 sequence reads: CASSSLTGTSQETQYF. The CDR3, as DNA: TGTGCCAGCAGCTCACTAACCGGGACTTCCCAAGAGACCCAGTACTTC.

The CDR3 is CATSGERGYTF. The CDR3 DNA is TGTGCCACCTCAGGGGAGCGAGGCTACACCTTC. V usage is TRBV28 and J usage is TRBJ1-2; a weak D match, TRBD1 (6 bases). Germline V lookup: CDR1 MDHEN, CDR2 SYDVKM. Trimming shortened V by 10 bases and J by 8 bases, and 14 bases separated the two germline ends. This CDR3 is 11 amino acids long.

This sequence joins TRBV2 and TRBJ2-3; possibly TRBD1 for D (6 bases). The CDR3 sequence is 13 residues long. Trimming cost V 7 bases and J 4 bases, with 12 bases left between them. Germline-derived CDR1 and CDR2 are SNHLY and FYNNEI. In DNA, the CDR3 is TGTGCCAGCAACGGACAGACCTCAGATACGCAGTATTTT. Translating gives CASNGQTSDTQYF.

This chain links TRBV7-9 with TRBJ2-5; 12 bases agree with TRBD2. The CDR3 consists of 18 residues. Germline trimming cut 10 bases from V and 5 bases from J; bases unmatched to any gene: 20. Per the germline V gene, CDR1 is SEHNR and CDR2 is FQNEAQ (reference sequence). The DNA of the CDR3 is TGTGCCACCGAACCAGGGAGGCTAGCGGGGGGGCCGTCCGAGACCCAGTACTTC. This sequence encodes CATEPGRLAGGPSETQYF. Variable domain in full (rest from reference TRBV7-9 and TRBJ2-5): DTGVSQNPRHKITKRGQNVTFRCDPISEHNRLYWYRQTLGQGPEFLTYFQNEAQLEKSRLLSDRFSAERPKGSFSTLEIQRTEQGDSAMYLCATEPGRLAGGPSETQYFGPGTRLLVL.

Only one count was recorded for this clone. This chain uses TRBV27 with TRBJ2-7; a possible D gene is TRBD1 (5 bases). Between the trimmed V and J ends, which lost 3 bases and 2 bases, there was a span of 14 bases. This CDR3 spans 15 amino acids. The germline gives CDR1 MNHEY, CDR2 SMNVEV (reference sequence). Here the CDR3 reads CASSFRALPPYEQYF. The CDR3 bases are TGTGCCAGCAGTTTCAGGGCCCTACCACCCTACGAGCAGTACTTC.

This chain uses TRBV2 with TRBJ2-4; possible D gene TRBD2, 6 bases. The CDR3 sequence is 16 residues long. The germline V gene encodes CDR1 SNHLY and CDR2 FYNNEI. The ends were cut back, 6 bases at V and 0 bases at J, with 15 bases in the middle. The CDR3 is CASRDPTGLAKNIQYF. DNA of the CDR3: TGTGCCAGCAGGGATCCCACGGGACTAGCCAAAAACATTCAGTACTTC. Full variable domain (missing parts from reference TRBV2 and TRBJ2-4): EPEVTQTPSHQVTQMGQEVILRCVPISNHLYFYWYRQILGQKVEFLVSFYNNEISEKSEIFDDQFSVERPDGSNFTLKIRSTKLEDSAMYFCASRDPTGLAKNIQYFGAGTRLSVL.

The rearrangement links TRBV2 to TRBJ2-5, with 12 bases lining up with TRBD1. The CDR3 consists of 15 residues. Trimming removed 4 bases from V and 4 bases from J; junction bases left unmatched: 4. CDR1 and CDR2 from the germline V gene are SNHLY and FYNNEI. The CDR3 protein is CASSAEGQGAETQYF. CDR3 DNA: TGTGCCAGCAGTGCCGAGGGACAGGGGGCAGAGACCCAGTACTTC.

This clone was counted between two and nine times. This sequence joins TRBV7-9 and TRBJ2-7, with 7 positions matching TRBD1. The CDR3 is 12 amino acids. The V gene's germline CDR1 is SEHNR and CDR2 FQNEAQ (reference sequence). V lost 4 bases, J lost 6 bases, and 3 bases stayed unmatched. The CDR3 protein is CASSSDRPEQYF. DNA for the CDR3: TGTGCCAGCAGCTCGGACAGGCCCGAGCAGTACTTC.

This chain connects TRBV13 to TRBJ2-5; 7 bases are a match to TRBD2. Germline trimming cut 5 bases from V and 4 bases from J; bases unmatched to any gene: 4. This CDR3 is 13 amino acids long. Germline CDR1 and CDR2: PRHDT and FYEKMQ (reference sequence). In DNA form, the CDR3 reads TGTGCCAGCAGCGGACTAGAAAGAGAGACCCAGTACTTC. Translated: CASSGLERETQYF.

This sequence joins TRBV20-1 and TRBJ2-1; D call uncertain. V lost 6 bases, J lost 12 bases, and 15 bases lay in between. Germline assignment: CDR1 DFQATT and CDR2 SNEGSKA (reference sequence). The CDR3 length is 11 residues. The CDR3 loop reads CSARVRSVQFF. In DNA form, the CDR3 reads TGCAGTGCCCGAGTCCGATCGGTGCAGTTCTTC.

This clone has more than one count but fewer than ten. The chain combines TRBV2 with TRBJ1-1; D remains ambiguous. V gave up 6 bases and J gave up 3 bases, with 5 bases separating them. CDR1 and CDR2 from the germline V gene are SNHLY and FYNNEI. The CDR3 spans 11 residues. CDR3 in DNA: TGTGCCAGCAGGGGAGACACTGAAGCTTTCTTT. Protein product: CASRGDTEAFF.

This clone was seen more than once but under ten times. The CDR3 loop is CASRGGTGPYF. CDR3 DNA sequence: TGTGCCAGTAGGGGGGGGACAGGGCCGTATTTT. The chain carries TRBV19 and TRBJ2-3, with 9 nucleotides matching TRBD1. The germline V gene has CDR1 LNHDA and CDR2 SQIVND (reference sequence). V was clipped by 6 bases and J by 14 bases; unmatched bases: 6. There are 11 residues in the CDR3.

This clone was recorded a few times. The V and J genes are TRBV6-4 and TRBJ1-1; D is possibly TRBD1 (6 bases). With 4 bases removed from V and 0 bases from J, the gap between germline ends came to 9 bases. CDR1 is MRHNA and CDR2 is SNTAGT in the germline V gene. This CDR3 has 14 amino acids. The chain's CDR3 is CASSVDRVNTEAFF. In DNA, the CDR3 is TGTGCCAGCAGTGTGGACAGAGTGAACACTGAAGCTTTCTTT.

V usage is TRBV27 and J usage is TRBJ2-7, with unresolved D. Trimming cost V 3 bases and J 2 bases, with 8 bases left between them. Germline V gene lookup returns CDR1 MNHEY and CDR2 SMNVEV (reference sequence). CDR3 length equals 13 residues. CDR3 DNA: TGTGCCAGCAGTTTGGCACGCACCTACGAGCAGTACTTC. It is translated as CASSLARTYEQYF.

The table lists this clone with a count of one. V usage is TRBV18 and J usage is TRBJ1-6; the match to TRBD1 covers 9 bases. Losses at the gene ends were 4 bases for V and 5 bases for J; bases not matched to a gene: 3. Germline V gene lookup returns CDR1 KGHSH and CDR2 LQKENI. The CDR3 length is 15 residues. The CDR3: CASSRRTGDNSPLHF. For the CDR3, the DNA is TGTGCCAGCTCACGACGGACAGGGGATAATTCACCCCTCCACTTT.